This T cell receptor beta chain was captured in a study of HIV-infected children after antiretroviral therapy interruption. RNA-based 3' RACE libraries used unique molecular identifiers. Using its own MiXCR run on the 3' RACE reads, TCRdb lists one record per CDR3 protein. The data hold around 47,000 distinct CDR3 sequences, with 4.3% observed a single time. Germline V gene sequence: CDR1 SGHKS, CDR2 YYEKEE (reference sequence). V lost 4 bases and J lost 3, with 14 bases in between. This CDR3 is 14 amino acids long. Treatment here: PENTA 11 planned treatment interruption arm or continuous ART arm. Naive CD4+ CD45RA+ CD45RO- T cells were sorted from thawed PBMCs.

The input for sequencing was CD45RA+ CD4+ T cells from PBMCs, pooled from several time points, taken from a donor given antiretroviral therapy, either interrupted or continuous. Subset reported: naive CD4+ CD45RA+ CD45RO- T cells. The clonotype originates from a pool of human donors with HIV. The chain joins TRBV5-5 to TRBJ2-7; no reliable D call. The CDR3 here is CASSAEGLIYEQYF. The CDR3 DNA is TGTGCCAGCAGCGCAGAAGGTCTAATCTACGAGCAGTACTTC. The variable domain in full, completed from reference TRBV5-5 and TRBJ2-7, reads DAGVTQSPTHLIKTRGQQVTLRCSPISGHKSVSWYQQVLGQGPQFIFQYYEKEERGRGNFPDRFSARQFPNYSSELNVNALLLGDSALYLCASSAEGLIYEQYFGPGTRLTVT.